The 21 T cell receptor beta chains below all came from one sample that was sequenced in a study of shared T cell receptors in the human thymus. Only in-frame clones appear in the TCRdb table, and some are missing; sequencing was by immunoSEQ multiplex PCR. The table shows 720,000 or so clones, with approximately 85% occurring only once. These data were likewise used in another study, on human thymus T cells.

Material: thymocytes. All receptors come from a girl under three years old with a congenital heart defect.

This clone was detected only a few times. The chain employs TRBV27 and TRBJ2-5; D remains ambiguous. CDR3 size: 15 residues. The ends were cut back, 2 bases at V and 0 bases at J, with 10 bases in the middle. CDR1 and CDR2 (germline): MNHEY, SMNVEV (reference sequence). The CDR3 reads CASSLRVGYQETQYF. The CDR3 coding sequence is TGTGCCAGCAGTTTACGGGTAGGCTACCAAGAGACCCAGTACTTC.

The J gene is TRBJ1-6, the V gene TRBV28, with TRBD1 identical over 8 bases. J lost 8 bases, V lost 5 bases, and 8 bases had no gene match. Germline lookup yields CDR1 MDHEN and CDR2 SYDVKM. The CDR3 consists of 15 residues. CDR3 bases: TGTGCCAGCAGTAGATGGACAGGGTACCATTCACCCCTCCACTTT. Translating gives CASSRWTGYHSPLHF.

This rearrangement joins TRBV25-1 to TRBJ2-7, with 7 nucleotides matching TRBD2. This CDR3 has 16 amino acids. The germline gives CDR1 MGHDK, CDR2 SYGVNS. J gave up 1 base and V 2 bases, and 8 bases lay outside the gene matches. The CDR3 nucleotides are TGTGCCAGCAGTGAACGGGGGGATAGAGGATCCTACGAGCAGTACTTC. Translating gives CASSERGDRGSYEQYF.

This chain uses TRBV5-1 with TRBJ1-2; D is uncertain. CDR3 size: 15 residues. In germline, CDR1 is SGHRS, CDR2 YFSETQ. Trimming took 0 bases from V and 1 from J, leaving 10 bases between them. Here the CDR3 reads CASSLAKGGNYGYTF. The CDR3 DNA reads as TGCGCCAGCAGCTTGGCCAAAGGAGGTAACTATGGCTACACCTTC.

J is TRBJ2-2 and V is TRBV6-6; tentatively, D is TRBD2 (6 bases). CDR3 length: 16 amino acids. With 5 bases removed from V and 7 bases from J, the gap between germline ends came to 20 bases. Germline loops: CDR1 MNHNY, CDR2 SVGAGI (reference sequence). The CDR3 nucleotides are TGTGCCAGCAGTCCCGGCAGGGCACCGCGGGGCGGGGAGCTGTTTTTT. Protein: CASSPGRAPRGGELFF.

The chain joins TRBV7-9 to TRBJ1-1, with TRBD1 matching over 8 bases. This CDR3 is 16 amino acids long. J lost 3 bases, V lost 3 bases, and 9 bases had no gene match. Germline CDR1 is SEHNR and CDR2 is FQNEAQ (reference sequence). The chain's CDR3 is CASSFLGETGDTEAFF. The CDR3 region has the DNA TGTGCCAGCAGCTTCCTTGGGGAGACAGGGGACACTGAAGCTTTCTTT.

The CDR3 region has the DNA TGTGCCAGCAGTGACCTTTCCCGCGGGGAGGGGAAGATATCCACTTCACCCCTCCACTTT. Its translation: CASSDLSRGEGKISTSPLHF. This chain connects TRBV6-1 to TRBJ1-6, with D possibly matching TRBD1 (5 bases). The CDR3 has 20 amino acids. Germline CDR1 is MNHNS and CDR2 is SASEGT. V gave up 3 bases and J gave up 9 bases, with 30 bases separating them.

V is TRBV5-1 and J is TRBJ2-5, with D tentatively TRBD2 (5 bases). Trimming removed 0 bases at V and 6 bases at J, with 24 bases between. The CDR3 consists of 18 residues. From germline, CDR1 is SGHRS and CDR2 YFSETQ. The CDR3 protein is CASSLAVLTRAKLKTQYF. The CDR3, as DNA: TGCGCCAGCAGCTTGGCCGTTTTAACGCGGGCTAAGTTGAAGACCCAGTACTTC.

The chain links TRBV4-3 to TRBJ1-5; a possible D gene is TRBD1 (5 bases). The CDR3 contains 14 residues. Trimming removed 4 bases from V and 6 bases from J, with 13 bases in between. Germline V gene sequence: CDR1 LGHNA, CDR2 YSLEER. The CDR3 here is CASSPYIRVQPQHF. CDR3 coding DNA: TGCGCCAGCAGCCCCTATATCAGGGTTCAGCCCCAGCATTTT.

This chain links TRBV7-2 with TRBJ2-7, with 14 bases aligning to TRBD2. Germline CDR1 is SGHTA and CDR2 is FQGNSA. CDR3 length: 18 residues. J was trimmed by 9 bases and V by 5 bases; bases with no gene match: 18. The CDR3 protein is CASSPRTSGGTFGGAQYF. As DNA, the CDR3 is TGTGCCAGCAGCCCACGGACTAGCGGGGGGACCTTCGGGGGTGCGCAGTACTTC.

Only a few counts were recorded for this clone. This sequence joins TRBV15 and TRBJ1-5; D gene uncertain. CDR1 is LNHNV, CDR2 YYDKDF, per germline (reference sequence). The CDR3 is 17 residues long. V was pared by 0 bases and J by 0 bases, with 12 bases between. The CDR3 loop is CATSRDRPGNSNQPQHF. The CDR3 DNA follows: TGTGCCACCAGCAGAGATCGCCCCGGTAATAGCAATCAGCCCCAGCATTTT. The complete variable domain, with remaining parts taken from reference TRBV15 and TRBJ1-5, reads DAMVIQNPRYQVTQFGKPVTLSCSQTLNHNVMYWYQQKSSQAPKLLFHYYDKDFNNEADTPDNFQSRRPNTSFCFLDIRSPGLGDTAMYLCATSRDRPGNSNQPQHFGDGTRLSIL.

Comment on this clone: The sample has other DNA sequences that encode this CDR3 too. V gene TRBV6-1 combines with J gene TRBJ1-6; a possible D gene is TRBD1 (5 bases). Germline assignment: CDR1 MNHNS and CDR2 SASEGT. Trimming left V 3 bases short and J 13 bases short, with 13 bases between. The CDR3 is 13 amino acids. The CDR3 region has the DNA TGTGCCAGCAGTGATAGAAGGGGATCCCCCCTCCACTTT. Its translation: CASSDRRGSPLHF.

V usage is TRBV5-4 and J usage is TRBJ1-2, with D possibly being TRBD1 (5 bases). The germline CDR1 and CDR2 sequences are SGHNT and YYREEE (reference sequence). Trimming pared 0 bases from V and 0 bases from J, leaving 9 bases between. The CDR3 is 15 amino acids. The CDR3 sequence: CASSLGQPSNYGYTF. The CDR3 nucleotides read TGTGCCAGCAGCTTGGGACAGCCCTCTAACTATGGCTACACCTTC.

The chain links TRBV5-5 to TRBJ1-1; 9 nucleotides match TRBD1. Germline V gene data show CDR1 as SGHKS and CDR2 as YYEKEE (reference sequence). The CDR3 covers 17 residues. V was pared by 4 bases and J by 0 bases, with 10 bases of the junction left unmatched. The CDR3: CASSPLRTGEMNTEAFF. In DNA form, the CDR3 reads TGTGCCAGCAGCCCCTTGAGGACAGGGGAGATGAACACTGAAGCTTTCTTT.

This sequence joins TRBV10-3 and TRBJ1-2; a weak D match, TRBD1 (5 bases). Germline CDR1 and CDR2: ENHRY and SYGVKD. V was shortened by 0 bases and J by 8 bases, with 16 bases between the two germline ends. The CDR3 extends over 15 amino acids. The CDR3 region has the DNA TGTGCCATCAGTGAGTCGATGGACAAGTTCGGGGGCTACACCTTC. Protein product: CAISESMDKFGGYTF.

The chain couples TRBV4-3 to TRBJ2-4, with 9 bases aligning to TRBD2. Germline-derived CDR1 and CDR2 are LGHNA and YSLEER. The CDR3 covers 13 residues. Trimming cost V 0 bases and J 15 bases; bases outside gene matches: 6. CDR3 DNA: TGCGCCAGCAGCCAAGATCGGCGGGGGGGAGGGTACTTC. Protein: CASSQDRRGGGYF.

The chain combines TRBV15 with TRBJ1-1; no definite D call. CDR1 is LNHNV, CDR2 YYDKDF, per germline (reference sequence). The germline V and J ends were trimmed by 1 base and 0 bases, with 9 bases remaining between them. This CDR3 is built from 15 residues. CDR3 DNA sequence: TGTGCCACCAGCAGAGGACATCGGATGAACACTGAAGCTTTCTTT. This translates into CATSRGHRMNTEAFF.

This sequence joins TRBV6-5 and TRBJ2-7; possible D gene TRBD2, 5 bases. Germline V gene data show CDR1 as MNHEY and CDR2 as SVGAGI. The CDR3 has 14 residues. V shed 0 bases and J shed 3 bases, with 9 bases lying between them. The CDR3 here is CASSYSAEDYEQYF. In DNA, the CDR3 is TGTGCCAGCAGTTACTCAGCGGAAGACTACGAGCAGTACTTC.

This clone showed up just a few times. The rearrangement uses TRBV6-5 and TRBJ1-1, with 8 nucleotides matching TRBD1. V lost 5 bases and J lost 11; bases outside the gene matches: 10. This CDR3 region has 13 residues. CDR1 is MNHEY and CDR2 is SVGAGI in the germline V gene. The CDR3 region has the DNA TGTGCCAGCAGTGCACGGACAGGGAGAAAGGCTTTCTTT. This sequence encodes CASSARTGRKAFF.

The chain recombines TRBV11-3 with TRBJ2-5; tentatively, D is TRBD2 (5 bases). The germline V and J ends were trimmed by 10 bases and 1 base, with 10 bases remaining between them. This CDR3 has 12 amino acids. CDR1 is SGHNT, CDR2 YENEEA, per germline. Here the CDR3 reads CATSRAQETQYF. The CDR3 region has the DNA TGTGCCACCTCGCGGGCCCAAGAGACCCAGTACTTC.

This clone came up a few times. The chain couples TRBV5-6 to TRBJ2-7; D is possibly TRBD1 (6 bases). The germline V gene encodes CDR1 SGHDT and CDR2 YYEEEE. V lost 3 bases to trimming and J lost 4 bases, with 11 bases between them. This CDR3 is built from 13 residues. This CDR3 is CASSWQGWYEQYF. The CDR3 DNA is TGTGCCAGCAGCTGGCAGGGGTGGTACGAGCAGTACTTC.